This record covers a single T cell receptor beta chain. Antigen unknown. Using immunoSEQ multiplex PCR, the repertoire was profiled, and TCRdb retains in-frame clones only, with some absent. The repertoire holds roughly 70,000 clones, with roughly 84% as singletons. These data originate in a study of OX40 agonist ivuxolimab in advanced cancers. Study in general: Patients received intravenous ivuxolimab every 2 weeks at 0.01 to 10 mg/kg. Whole-study findings and limits: Expansion of clones was among the lowest in partial responders at 0.1-3.0 mg/kg. Undetermined was the antigen specificity of the expanded peripheral T cells.

The CDR3 consists of 13 residues. The germline CDR1 and CDR2 sequences are MDHEN and SYDVKM. V shed 3 bases and J shed 2 bases, with 7 bases lying between them. V and J are TRBV28 and TRBJ1-2; the D is unclear. Sequenced here: CD4+ or CD8+ T cells sorted from blood, sampled in a trial of the OX40 agonist ivuxolimab. This TCR was recovered from an adult with an advanced solid tumor such as melanoma, head and neck, liver or kidney cancer. The CDR3 DNA follows: TGTGCCAGCAGTTTTACGGACAACTATGGCTACACCTTC. Translated: CASSFTDNYGYTF.